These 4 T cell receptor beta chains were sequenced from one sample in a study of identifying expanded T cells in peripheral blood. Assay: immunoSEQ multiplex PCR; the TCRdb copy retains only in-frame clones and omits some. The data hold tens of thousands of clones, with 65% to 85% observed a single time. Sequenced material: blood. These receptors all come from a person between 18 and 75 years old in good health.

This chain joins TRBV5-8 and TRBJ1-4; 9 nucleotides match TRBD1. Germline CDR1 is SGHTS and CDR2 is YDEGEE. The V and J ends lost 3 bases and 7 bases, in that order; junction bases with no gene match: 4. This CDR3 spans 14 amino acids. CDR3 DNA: TGTGCCAGCAGCTGGGGACAGGGAGGTGAAAAACTGTTTTTT. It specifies CASSWGQGGEKLFF.

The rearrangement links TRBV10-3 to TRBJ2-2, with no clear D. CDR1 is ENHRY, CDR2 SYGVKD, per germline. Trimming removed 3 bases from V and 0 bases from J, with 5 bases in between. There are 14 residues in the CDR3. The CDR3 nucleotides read TGTGCCATCAGTGATCAGGCGAACACCGGGGAGCTGTTTTTT. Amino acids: CAISDQANTGELFF.

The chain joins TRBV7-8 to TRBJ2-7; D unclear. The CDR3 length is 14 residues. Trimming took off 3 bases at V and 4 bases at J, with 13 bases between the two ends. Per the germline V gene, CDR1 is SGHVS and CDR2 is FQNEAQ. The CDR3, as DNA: TGTGCCAGCAGCTTCGGCAGGTTCGAATACGAGCAGTACTTC. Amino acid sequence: CASSFGRFEYEQYF.

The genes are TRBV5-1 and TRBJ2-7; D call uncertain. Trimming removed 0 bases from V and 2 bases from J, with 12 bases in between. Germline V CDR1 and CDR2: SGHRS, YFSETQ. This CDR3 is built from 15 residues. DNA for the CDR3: TGCGCCAGCAGCTTGGGTCCGGCAGAGACCTACGAGCAGTACTTC. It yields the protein CASSLGPAETYEQYF. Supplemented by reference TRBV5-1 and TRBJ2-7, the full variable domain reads KAGVTQTPRYLIKTRGQQVTLSCSPISGHRSVSWYQQTPGQGLQFLFEYFSETQRNKGNFPGRFSGRQFSNSRSEMNVSTLELGDSALYLCASSLGPAETYEQYFGPGTRLTVT.